These T cell receptor beta chains were read from a single sample in a study of glioma-infiltrating T cells. Each CDR3 protein gets one entry after TCRdb re-called the multiplex PCR reads with MiXCR. The sample contains approximately 90,000 distinct CDR3 sequences, around a quarter of which appear only once. The specimen was glioma tissue, nonneoplastic brain tissue, or PBMCs (not recorded which). The receptors shown here come from a human donor with low-grade glioma or glioblastoma, undergoing nonglioma brain surgery, or in good health (not recorded which). Both conserved end residues are part of each CDR3. The D gene is left open where the match is weak. Only part of the rows carry a size: once, few, many, or a class if the clone is expanded.

size: many; D: -; V: TRBV6-1; J: TRBJ2-7; CDR3: CASSGTVYEQYF; DNA: TGTGCCAGCAGTGGGACAGTATACGAGCAGTACTTC
size: -; D: -; V: TRBV15; J: TRBJ1-5; CDR3: CAASREAQVADQPQHF; DNA: TGTGCCGCCAGCAGAGAAGCGCAGGTCGCGGATCAGCCCCAGCATTTT
size: -; D: TRBD2; V: TRBV20-1; J: TRBJ2-7; CDR3: CSATSSGTYEQYF; DNA: TGCAGTGCCACCAGTAGCGGGACGTACGAGCAGTACTTC
size: -; D: TRBD2; V: TRBV12-3/TRBV12-4; J: TRBJ2-3; CDR3: CASSPHGRADTQYF; DNA: TGTGCCAGTAGCCCGCACGGGAGGGCAGATACGCAGTATTTT
size: many; D: -; V: TRBV7-6; J: TRBJ1-1; CDR3: CASSLHTGEAFF; DNA: TGTGCCAGCAGCTTACATACAGGTGAAGCTTTCTTT
size: many; D: TRBD1; V: TRBV20-1; J: TRBJ1-1; CDR3: CSATQTGAGTEAFF; DNA: TGCAGTGCTACCCAGACAGGGGCGGGAACTGAAGCTTTCTTT
size: many; D: TRBD2; V: TRBV18; J: TRBJ2-3; CDR3: CASSPVASGTDTQYF; DNA: TGTGCCAGCTCACCGGTGGCTAGCGGAACAGATACGCAGTATTTT
size: many; D: -; V: TRBV15; J: TRBJ2-5; CDR3: CATTRAIQETQYF; DNA: TGTGCCACTACGCGAGCTATCCAAGAGACCCAGTACTTC
size: -; D: -; V: TRBV12-3/TRBV12-4; J: TRBJ2-7; CDR3: CASSFTGAKDEQYF; DNA: TGTGCCAGCAGTTTTACCGGGGCCAAGGACGAGCAGTACTTC
size: few; D: TRBD1; V: TRBV5-1; J: TRBJ2-1; CDR3: CASSQLTGINEQFF; DNA: TGCGCCAGCAGCCAACTGACAGGGATCAATGAGCAGTTCTTC
size: many; D: -; V: TRBV20-1; J: TRBJ2-5; CDR3: CSAHWGETQYF; DNA: TGCAGTGCTCATTGGGGGGAGACCCAGTACTTC
size: -; D: -; V: TRBV11-2; J: TRBJ1-3; CDR3: CASSQTVSSGNTIYF; DNA: TGTGCCAGCAGCCAAACAGTTTCCTCTGGAAACACCATATATTTT
size: many; D: TRBD1; V: TRBV18; J: TRBJ1-1; CDR3: CASSPIEGSRGYTEAFF; DNA: TGTGCCAGCTCACCTATTGAAGGTAGCAGGGGGTACACTGAAGCTTTCTTT
size: many; D: TRBD2; V: TRBV27; J: TRBJ2-7; CDR3: CASSLLLTSGRSSYEQYF; DNA: TGTGCCAGCAGTTTATTGCTTACTAGCGGGAGGAGCTCCTACGAGCAGTACTTC
size: many; D: TRBD2; V: TRBV20-1; J: TRBJ2-5; CDR3: CSAPTSGVGGTQYF; DNA: TGCAGTGCTCCGACTAGCGGGGTTGGGGGGACCCAGTACTTC
size: medium-sized; D: -; V: TRBV27; J: TRBJ1-5; CDR3: CASSLSSLSNQPQHF; DNA: TGTGCCAGCAGCTTAAGTTCGCTTAGCAATCAGCCCCAGCATTTT
size: once; D: TRBD1; V: TRBV20-1; J: TRBJ2-1; CDR3: CSAQGADHYNEQFF; DNA: TGCAGTGCCCAGGGGGCGGACCACTACAATGAGCAGTTCTTC
size: few; D: -; V: TRBV4-2; J: TRBJ2-4; CDR3: CASSQQLEGGRNIQYF; DNA: TGTGCCAGCAGCCAACAGCTTGAAGGAGGGAGAAACATTCAGTACTTC
size: many; D: -; V: TRBV11-2; J: TRBJ2-3; CDR3: CASSPTRLATDTQYF; DNA: TGTGCCAGCAGCCCAACCAGATTGGCCACAGATACGCAGTATTTT
size: many; D: TRBD2; V: TRBV6-1; J: TRBJ2-7; CDR3: CASSEGAGGMYEQYF; DNA: TGTGCCAGCAGTGAAGGGGCGGGAGGAATGTACGAGCAGTACTTC
size: many; D: TRBD1; V: TRBV6-1; J: TRBJ2-7; CDR3: CASSHDRGPYEQYF; DNA: TGTGCCAGCAGTCACGACAGGGGGCCCTACGAGCAGTACTTC
size: many; D: -; V: TRBV12-3/TRBV12-4; J: TRBJ2-5; CDR3: CASSFGQPSMTQYF; DNA: TGTGCCAGCAGTTTTGGGCAGCCTTCTATGACCCAGTACTTC
size: medium-sized; D: -; V: TRBV20-1; J: TRBJ1-5; CDR3: CSARRGNQPQHF; DNA: TGCAGTGCTAGGCGTGGCAATCAGCCCCAGCATTTT
size: -; D: -; V: TRBV3-1; J: TRBJ2-7; CDR3: CASSQRPGRKTIGQYF; DNA: TGTGCCAGCAGCCAACGACCGGGACGGAAGACCATCGGGCAGTACTTC